This TCR beta chain is drawn from a study of OX40 agonist ivuxolimab in advanced cancers. Across the study: Patients receiving dose escalation had hepatocellular carcinoma, melanoma, renal cell or head and neck cancer.

The data were produced by immunoSEQ multiplex PCR, yet TCRdb's version contains in-frame clones alone and is incomplete. This table has some 74,000 clones, approximately 90% appearing once. CDR1 GTSNPN and CDR2 SVGIG come from the germline V gene (reference sequence). V shed 2 bases, J shed 7 bases, and the junction held 10 bases outside the gene matches. The CDR3 length is 16 residues. In its sample, this clone was seen once. Its antigen is unknown. Study findings and constraints: More expanded clones were seen, on average, in CD8+ T cells than in CD4+.

This receptor was taken from an adult with an advanced solid tumor such as melanoma, head and neck, liver or kidney cancer. V is TRBV30 and J is TRBJ1-6, with 8 bases aligning to TRBD1. The material was CD4+ or CD8+ T cells sorted from blood, obtained in a trial of the OX40 agonist ivuxolimab. CDR3 DNA sequence: TGTGCCTGGAGTCCTCCAGGGGGCTTGGGGAATTCACCCCTCCACTTT. It codes for CAWSPPGGLGNSPLHF.